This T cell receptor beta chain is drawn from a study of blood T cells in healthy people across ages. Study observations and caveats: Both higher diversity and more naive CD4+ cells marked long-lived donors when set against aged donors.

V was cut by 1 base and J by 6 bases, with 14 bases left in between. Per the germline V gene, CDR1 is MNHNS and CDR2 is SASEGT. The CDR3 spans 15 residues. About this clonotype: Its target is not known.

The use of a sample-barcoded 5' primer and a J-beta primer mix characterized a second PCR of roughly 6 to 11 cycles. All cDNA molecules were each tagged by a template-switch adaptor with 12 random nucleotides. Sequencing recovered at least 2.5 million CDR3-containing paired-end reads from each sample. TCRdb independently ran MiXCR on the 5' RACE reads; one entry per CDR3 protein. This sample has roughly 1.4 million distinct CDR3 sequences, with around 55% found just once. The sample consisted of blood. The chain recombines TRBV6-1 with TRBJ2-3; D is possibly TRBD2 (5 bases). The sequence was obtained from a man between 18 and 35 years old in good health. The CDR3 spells CASSEVGTSRDTQYF. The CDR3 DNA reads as TGTGCCAGCAGTGAAGTAGGAACTAGTAGGGATACGCAGTATTTT.